This T cell receptor (beta chain) was retrieved from a study of T cell changes during pregnancy in multiple sclerosis (dated by TCRdb to about 2019). As for the study more broadly: In women with multiple sclerosis, the researchers looked at how the T cell repertoire shifted as pregnancy progressed.

Regarding this clone: Its antigen is currently not known. Qualities for individual bases were not recorded, and no much larger clone is one base off.

Libraries were made using the immunoSEQ multiplex PCR assay. Not all clones reach the TCRdb copy of this immuneACCESS table, which keeps in-frame sequences only. Checked studies attribute under half of the gap to unresolved V genes and leave the rest unexplained. Recorded for this sample are approximately 80,000 clones; 94% of them occurred a single time. The ten top clones hold more than 0.75% of the sample. The sequenced sample was peripheral blood, obtained in the second trimester of pregnancy. This TCR was sampled from a female donor in good health, enrolled as a control in a pregnancy study.

This receptor has the CDR3 CASTPGQGFSGANVLTF. The sequenced DNA is TGTGCCAGCACACCGGGACAGGGGTTCTCTGGGGCCAACGTCCTGACTTTC. Recombination joined TRBV27 with TRBJ2-6, with 10 junctional bases fitting TRBD1. Measured from the cysteine to the phenylalanine, the CDR3 is 17 residues long. The only DNA kept is the CDR3, 51 bases in frame from the first base. V and J are trimmed by 7 bases and 0 bases, and the gene matches miss 6 bases of the junction. Per the germline V gene (reference sequence), MNHEY is the CDR1 and SMNVEV is the CDR2.